This entry is about one TCR beta chain. Clones were sequenced by immunoSEQ multiplex PCR, and TCRdb holds only the in-frame ones, with some missing. The table shows approximately 120,000 clones, with 80% to 90% occurring only once. V gave up 0 bases and J gave up 7 bases, with 16 bases separating them. The CDR3 runs 16 residues. Germline CDR1 and CDR2: LGHDT and YNNKEL (reference sequence). This entry belongs to a study of T cell responses to AZD1222 COVID-19 vaccine. The chain is built from TRBV3-1 (or the pseudogene TRBV3-2) and TRBJ2-1; weak D call: TRBD2 (5 bases). Sequenced here: peripheral blood, sampled 28 days after the second AZD1222 dose. The receptor was derived from an adult who received the AZD1222 COVID-19 vaccine. CDR3 in DNA: TGTGCCAGCAGCCAAGATATAGGACTGTTAGTTAATGAGCAGTTCTTC. It codes for CASSQDIGLLVNEQFF.